A selection of T cell receptor beta chains follows, all from one sample in a study of shared clonotypes between healthy human individuals. Data came from immunoSEQ multiplex PCR; TCRdb stores just in-frame clones and leaves some out. Seen here are about 2.1 million clones, approximately 94% observed once, and the top ten hold about 1.8%. Sequencing used naive CD8+ T cells from PBMCs. The receptors derive from a man between 18 and 35 years old in good health. Some clones in this sample may be carry-over from other donors' samples. The CDR3 runs from the conserved cysteine through the conserved F or W. The D gene is left open where the match is weak. The size entry is marked missing in some rows and otherwise reads once, few, many or a size class.

D gene	V gene	J gene	clone size	CDR3 protein	CDR3 DNA
-	TRBV7-2	TRBJ2-2	-	CASSLGYLDGDTGELFF	TGTGCCAGCAGCTTAGGGTATCTGGACGGAGACACCGGGGAGCTGTTTTTT
-	TRBV9	TRBJ1-4	-	CASSPRGQGQVEKLFF	TGTGCCAGCAGCCCCCGAGGGCAGGGCCAGGTTGAAAAACTGTTTTTT
-	TRBV2	TRBJ2-7	-	CASSEGQDPDYEQYF	TGTGCCAGCAGTGAAGGACAGGATCCGGACTACGAGCAGTACTTC
-	TRBV27	TRBJ2-7	-	CASSPSRGSIYEQYF	TGTGCCAGCAGCCCCTCACGGGGGTCCATTTACGAGCAGTACTTC
-	TRBV27	TRBJ2-2	-	CASSFMAGKRPGELFF	TGTGCCAGCAGTTTTATGGCAGGGAAAAGGCCCGGGGAGCTGTTTTTT
-	TRBV2	TRBJ2-1	-	CATADSVYNEQFF	TGTGCCACGGCGGACTCCGTCTACAATGAGCAGTTCTTC
-	TRBV6-5	TRBJ2-7	-	CASSFTGRSYEQYF	TGTGCCAGCAGTTTCACGGGCAGAAGCTACGAGCAGTACTTC
TRBD1	TRBV18	TRBJ2-2	-	CASSLQTGMSTGELFF	TGTGCCAGCTCACTACAGACAGGGATGAGCACCGGGGAGCTGTTTTTT
TRBD1	TRBV4-1	TRBJ1-4	-	CASSQGLSSDRGKKLFF	TGCGCCAGCAGCCAAGGACTTTCGTCGGACAGGGGCAAAAAACTGTTTTTT
-	TRBV14	TRBJ1-2	-	CASSQYTGSSGYGYTF	TGTGCCAGCAGCCAGTATACAGGCTCCTCTGGCTATGGCTACACCTTC
-	TRBV13	TRBJ1-1	once	CASSLRQPNTEAFF	TGTGCCAGCAGCTTACGCCAGCCGAACACTGAAGCTTTCTTT
-	TRBV13	TRBJ1-2	-	CASSSGRDYGYTF	TGTGCCAGCAGCTCCGGCAGAGACTATGGCTACACCTTC
-	TRBV29-1	TRBJ2-7	-	CSVLPPAGEQYF	TGCAGCGTCCTCCCCCCGGCGGGCGAGCAGTACTTC
TRBD1	TRBV7-9	TRBJ1-5	-	CASSDRTGGYWQPQHF	TGTGCCAGCAGCGACAGGACAGGGGGTTACTGGCAGCCCCAGCATTTT
-	TRBV10-1	TRBJ2-7	few	CASSEVSGDEQYF	TGCGCCAGCAGTGAAGTTTCCGGGGACGAGCAGTACTTC
TRBD2	TRBV28	TRBJ2-5	-	CASRGLAGQETQYF	TGTGCCAGCAGGGGACTAGCGGGACAAGAGACCCAGTACTTC
TRBD1	TRBV5-1	TRBJ1-1	-	CASSLTTGGLNTEAFF	TGCGCCAGCAGCTTGACGACAGGGGGGCTGAACACTGAAGCTTTCTTT
-	TRBV5-4	TRBJ1-2	-	CASSPGVEGYGYTF	TGTGCCAGCAGCCCCGGAGTTGAGGGGTATGGCTACACCTTC
TRBD1	TRBV5-6	TRBJ2-7	-	CASRGQGPYEQYF	TGTGCCAGCCGGGGACAGGGGCCCTACGAGCAGTACTTC
-	TRBV28	TRBJ2-2	-	CASSLIISGELFF	TGTGCCAGCAGTCTTATTATCTCCGGGGAGCTGTTTTTT
-	TRBV7-9	TRBJ2-5	-	CASSERPESEETQYF	TGTGCCAGCAGCGAAAGGCCCGAGTCAGAGGAGACCCAGTACTTC
TRBD1	TRBV7-3	TRBJ1-1	-	CASSTAPYGQGTEAFF	TGTGCCAGCAGCACCGCTCCATACGGACAGGGGACTGAAGCTTTCTTT
TRBD1	TRBV2	TRBJ2-1	-	CASKEQGKMSNEQFF	TGTGCCAGCAAGGAACAGGGGAAAATGAGTAATGAGCAGTTCTTC